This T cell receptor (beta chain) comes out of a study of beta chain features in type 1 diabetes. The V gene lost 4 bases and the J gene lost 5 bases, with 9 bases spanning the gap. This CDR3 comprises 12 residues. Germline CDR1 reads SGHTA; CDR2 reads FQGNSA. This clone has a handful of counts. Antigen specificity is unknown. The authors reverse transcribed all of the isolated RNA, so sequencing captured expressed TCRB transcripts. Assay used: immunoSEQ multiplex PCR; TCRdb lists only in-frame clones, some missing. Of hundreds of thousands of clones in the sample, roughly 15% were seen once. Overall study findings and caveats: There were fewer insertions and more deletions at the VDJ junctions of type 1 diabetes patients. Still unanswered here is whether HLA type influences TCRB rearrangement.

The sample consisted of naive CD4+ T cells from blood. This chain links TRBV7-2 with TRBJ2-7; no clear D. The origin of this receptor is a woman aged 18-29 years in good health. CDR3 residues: CASSSYLDEQYF. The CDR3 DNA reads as TGTGCCAGCAGCTCCTATCTCGACGAGCAGTACTTC.